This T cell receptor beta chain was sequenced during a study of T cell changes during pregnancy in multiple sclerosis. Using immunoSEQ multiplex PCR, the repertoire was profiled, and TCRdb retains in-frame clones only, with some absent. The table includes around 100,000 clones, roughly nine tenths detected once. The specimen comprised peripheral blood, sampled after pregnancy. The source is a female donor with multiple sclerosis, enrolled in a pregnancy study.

The CDR3: CASRGEGGYGYTF. CDR3 coding DNA: TGTGCCAGCAGAGGGGAGGGGGGCTATGGCTACACCTTC. This chain uses TRBV6-5 with TRBJ1-2; the D gene is possibly TRBD1 (6 bases). V was shortened by 6 bases and J by 4 bases, with 12 bases between the two germline ends. Germline-derived CDR1 and CDR2 are MNHEY and SVGAGI. The CDR3 contains 13 residues.